What follows are 26 T cell receptor beta chains derived from one specimen sequenced in a study of identical twins. One entry per CDR3 protein results from TCRdb running MiXCR on the 5' RACE reads. The sample lists around 1.7 million distinct CDR3 sequences, around 33% occurring once. Sequencing used cord blood. These receptors were obtained from a newborn girl in good health.

This clonotype was detected only a few times. V and J are TRBV27 and TRBJ2-3; 7 bases match TRBD1. Germline V lookup: CDR1 MNHEY, CDR2 SMNVEV (reference sequence). The CDR3 contains 13 residues. The V segment lost 6 bases and the J segment 6 bases; nucleotides outside the gene matches: 6. CDR3 sequence: CASSHDRADTQYF. The CDR3 bases are TGTGCCAGCAGCCATGACAGGGCGGATACGCAGTATTTT.

This clonotype has more than one count but fewer than ten. V usage is TRBV25-1 and J usage is TRBJ1-6; D unresolved. The CDR3 covers 16 residues. Germline CDR1 and CDR2: MGHDK and SYGVNS. V dropped 3 bases and J dropped 8 bases, with 17 bases sitting between them. CDR3 coding DNA: TGTGCCAGCAGTGACCGAGGGCTCCGTCGGCATTCACCCCTCCACTTT. This sequence encodes CASSDRGLRRHSPLHF.

The V call is TRBV11-1, the J call TRBJ2-7; D unresolved. V was pared by 1 base and J by 7 bases, with 20 bases between. The CDR3 has 16 amino acids. Per germline, CDR1 SGHAT and CDR2 FQDESV (reference sequence). The CDR3 DNA follows: TGTGCCAGCAGCTTAGACGATGGGCAGATATTCGATGAGCAGTACTTC. Amino acid sequence: CASSLDDGQIFDEQYF.

This clonotype was found once. The chain couples TRBV10-3 to TRBJ1-4; D may be TRBD1 (6 bases). V gave up 4 bases and J gave up 6 bases, with 9 bases separating them. CDR1 ENHRY and CDR2 SYGVKD come from the germline V gene. The CDR3 length is 13 residues. The CDR3 DNA is TGTGCCATCAGTGCAGGGGCCGATGAAAAACTGTTTTTT. Amino acids: CAISAGADEKLFF.

There are a few counts of this clonotype. The V and J genes are TRBV6-5 and TRBJ1-1; D not certain. V was cut by 0 bases and J by 4 bases, with 15 bases left in between. The CDR3 spans 16 residues. Germline CDR1 is MNHEY and CDR2 is SVGAGI. The DNA for the CDR3 is TGTGCCAGCAGTTACTCGAGAAGAGGCAGCATCACTGAAGCTTTCTTT. Translating gives CASSYSRRGSITEAFF.

Ten or more counts support this clonotype. The genes are TRBV27 and TRBJ1-2; D may be TRBD1 (5 bases). This CDR3 comprises 13 residues. Trimming took off 4 bases at V and 4 bases at J, with 10 bases between the two ends. The germline V gene has CDR1 MNHEY and CDR2 SMNVEV (reference sequence). For the CDR3, the DNA is TGTGCCAGCAGTTCGGGACCTGGCTATGGCTACACCTTC. Translated, it gives CASSSGPGYGYTF.

The genes are TRBV7-6 and TRBJ2-3, with D tentatively TRBD1 (6 bases). The length of the CDR3 is 17 residues. V lost 1 base, J lost 1 base, and 15 bases lay in between. Germline CDR1 is SGHVS and CDR2 is FNYEAQ. DNA of the CDR3: TGTGCCAGCAGCTTAGTAGGGCAGGGGTTGGGCACAGATACGCAGTATTTT. Its protein product is CASSLVGQGLGTDTQYF.

This clonotype was detected a few times. V and J are TRBV4-1 and TRBJ2-3; no firm D call. V dropped 3 bases and J dropped 0 bases, with 7 bases sitting between them. This CDR3 has 14 residues. CDR1 is MGHRA, CDR2 YSYEKL, per germline. CDR3 protein: CASSHAQSTDTQYF. CDR3 bases: TGCGCCAGCAGCCATGCCCAGAGCACAGATACGCAGTATTTT.

The chain is built from TRBV28 and TRBJ2-2, with D unclear. The V gene's germline CDR1 is MDHEN and CDR2 SYDVKM. This CDR3 has 14 residues. The V end lost 2 bases, the J end lost 4 bases, and 8 bases lay between the germline ends. The CDR3 DNA is TGTGCCAGCAGTTTACCCCTTAGCACCGGGGAGCTGTTTTTT. It is translated as CASSLPLSTGELFF.

This chain joins TRBV10-3 and TRBJ2-5; D call uncertain. Trimming took 6 bases from V and 2 from J, leaving 10 bases between them. The germline V gene has CDR1 ENHRY and CDR2 SYGVKD. This CDR3 comprises 13 residues. The CDR3 coding sequence is TGTGCCATCAGACCGCTCGGGCAAGAGACCCAGTACTTC. As protein: CAIRPLGQETQYF.

The rearrangement uses TRBV27 and TRBJ1-1, with a weak D call TRBD1 (6 bases). The CDR3 has 14 residues. Germline loops: CDR1 MNHEY, CDR2 SMNVEV (reference sequence). The V end was cut by 3 bases, the J end by 5 bases, with 13 bases between. This CDR3 reads CASSFWGPRTEAFF. CDR3 nucleotides: TGTGCCAGCAGTTTTTGGGGGCCGAGGACTGAAGCTTTCTTT.

This chain joins TRBV5-1 and TRBJ2-7; 9 nucleotides line up with TRBD1. Germline V gene lookup returns CDR1 SGHRS and CDR2 YFSETQ. V lost 1 base to trimming and J lost 5 bases; unmatched junction nucleotides: 4. CDR3 length equals 14 residues. CDR3 coding DNA: TGCGCCAGCAGCTTGACAGGGGGCTCTGACGAGCAGTACTTC. It yields the protein CASSLTGGSDEQYF. Together with reference TRBV5-1 and TRBJ2-7, the CDR3 gives the full variable domain: KAGVTQTPRYLIKTRGQQVTLSCSPISGHRSVSWYQQTPGQGLQFLFEYFSETQRNKGNFPGRFSGRQFSNSRSEMNVSTLELGDSALYLCASSLTGGSDEQYFGPGTRLTVT.

The chain employs TRBV28 and TRBJ2-7; possible D gene TRBD1, 5 bases. The V gene lost 2 bases and the J gene lost 13 bases, with 15 bases spanning the gap. The germline gives CDR1 MDHEN, CDR2 SYDVKM. This CDR3 has 12 residues. The CDR3 sequence: CASSLISQGKYF. The CDR3 DNA reads as TGTGCCAGCAGTTTAATATCGCAGGGCAAATACTTC.

This clonotype showed up just a few times. This chain connects TRBV20-1 to TRBJ2-1, with 7 bases identical to TRBD1. This CDR3 contains 14 residues. The junction had 6 bases not matched to a gene; V was cut back by 5 bases and J by 2 bases. CDR1 and CDR2 (germline): DFQATT, SNEGSKA (reference sequence). In DNA, the CDR3 is TGCAGTGCTCAATTCGGGACAGCCTACAATGAGCAGTTCTTC. Translating gives CSAQFGTAYNEQFF.

This clonotype has a handful of counts. The V gene is TRBV20-1, the J gene TRBJ2-7; tentative D call: TRBD2 (6 bases). Trimming removed 3 bases from V and 2 bases from J, with 11 bases in between. The CDR3 extends over 13 amino acids. Germline values: CDR1 DFQATT, CDR2 SNEGSKA (reference sequence). Here the CDR3 reads CSASSAGPYEQYF. As DNA, the CDR3 is TGCAGTGCTAGTTCCGCGGGGCCCTACGAGCAGTACTTC.

This clonotype was detected many times. V gene TRBV24-1 combines with J gene TRBJ2-7, with TRBD2 as a possible D gene (6 bases). Germline V gene lookup returns CDR1 KGHDR and CDR2 SFDVKD. V was cut by 0 bases and J by 3 bases, with 11 bases left in between. There are 15 residues in the CDR3. The CDR3 DNA follows: TGTGCCACCAGTGATTTGAATAGCGGAATCTACGAGCAGTACTTC. Amino acid sequence: CATSDLNSGIYEQYF.

The sample holds a few counts of this clonotype. The chain combines TRBV14 with TRBJ1-1, with 9 bases identical to TRBD1. Germline loops: CDR1 SGHDN, CDR2 FVKESK. Germline trimming cut 6 bases from V and 3 bases from J; bases unmatched to any gene: 2. The length of the CDR3 is 13 residues. CDR3 bases: TGTGCCAGCAGGGGACAGGGTCACACTGAAGCTTTCTTT. The encoded protein is CASRGQGHTEAFF.

The chain carries TRBV4-1 and TRBJ2-1; no clear D gene. Germline CDR1 MGHRA, CDR2 YSYEKL. The CDR3 is 16 residues long. Trimming shortened V by 0 bases and J by 3 bases, and 12 bases separated the two germline ends. CDR3 sequence: CASSQDGEGIYNEQFF. The CDR3 DNA follows: TGCGCCAGCAGCCAAGATGGGGAAGGGATCTACAATGAGCAGTTCTTC.

This clonotype was found a few times. This chain joins TRBV21-1 and TRBJ2-7; the D call of TRBD1 is as the table states it, not checked on the DNA. TRBV21-1 is given as a pseudogene. The CDR3 runs 17 residues. The CDR3 DNA is TGTGCCAGCAGCAGTCCCGGAAACAATCCCCAATTCTACGAGCAGTACTTC. Amino acid sequence: CASSSPGNNPQFYEQYF.

The chain has TRBV4-2 and TRBJ2-1; 11 bases match TRBD2. The CDR3 covers 16 residues. Germline lookup yields CDR1 LGHNA and CDR2 YNFKEQ. V lost 0 bases to trimming and J lost 8 bases; unmatched junction nucleotides: 6. CDR3 loop: CASSQDILAGGYEQFF. The CDR3 region has the DNA TGTGCCAGCAGCCAAGATATCCTAGCGGGAGGCTATGAGCAGTTCTTC.

The rearrangement uses TRBV7-2 and TRBJ2-1; TRBD2 aligns across 8 bases. The germline gives CDR1 SGHTA, CDR2 FQGNSA. This CDR3 is built from 15 residues. V trimming: 4 bases; J trimming: 2 bases; junction bases outside the gene matches: 4. The CDR3 sequence is CASSSSSGTYNEQFF. Here the CDR3 DNA reads TGTGCCAGCAGCTCCAGTAGCGGGACCTACAATGAGCAGTTCTTC.

On this clonotype itself: A read error may explain this, as a much larger clone is one base away. The CDR3 loop reads CASSQGTTYERYF. The CDR3 DNA is TGTGCCAGCAGCCAAGGGACAACCTACGAGCGGTACTTC. This chain uses TRBV3-1 with TRBJ2-5; maybe TRBD1 (5 bases). Between the trimmed V and J ends, which lost 1 base and 13 bases, there was a span of 16 bases. The CDR3 contains 13 residues. CDR1 and CDR2 from the germline V gene are LGHDT and YNNKEL (reference sequence).

The chain recombines TRBV7-2 with TRBJ2-1, with a weak D call TRBD2 (5 bases). Germline V gives CDR1 SGHTA, CDR2 FQGNSA. V lost 1 base and J lost 1, with 11 bases in between. The CDR3 contains 16 residues. The chain's CDR3 is CASSLVMGASYNEQFF. The CDR3 coding sequence is TGTGCCAGCAGCTTAGTTATGGGAGCGTCCTACAATGAGCAGTTCTTC.

The CDR3 DNA reads as TGTGCCAGCAGCCAATTAGCGTCGACTTCCTGGAGCTCCTACGAGCAGTACTTC. This translates into CASSQLASTSWSSYEQYF. The gene calls are TRBV16 and TRBJ2-7; D may be TRBD2 (5 bases). Germline loops: CDR1 KGHSY, CDR2 FQNENV. V was trimmed by 1 base and J by 0 bases, leaving 19 bases between them. This CDR3 comprises 18 residues. The entire variable domain, with the rest obtained from reference TRBV16 and TRBJ2-7, is as follows: GEEVAQTPKHLVRGEGQKAKLYCAPIKGHSYVFWYQQVLKNEFKFLISFQNENVFDETGMPKERFSAKCLPNSPCSLEIQATKLEDSAVYFCASSQLASTSWSSYEQYFGPGTRLTVT.

The chain has TRBV6-5 and TRBJ1-1; TRBD1 agrees at 7 bases. The V gene end was trimmed by 2 bases and the J gene end by 11 bases; junction bases not matched to a gene: 11. This CDR3 comprises 14 residues. Looked up from germline, CDR1 is MNHEY and CDR2 is SVGAGI. The DNA of the CDR3 is TGTGCCAGCAGTTACCCCGACAGGGCGGGTCAGGCTTTCTTT. Translating it yields CASSYPDRAGQAFF.

The V gene is TRBV7-2, the J gene TRBJ2-5; D is possibly TRBD2 (6 bases). V lost 4 bases and J lost 7, with 22 bases in between. Per germline, CDR1 SGHTA and CDR2 FQGNSA. CDR3 length: 16 residues. CDR3 nucleotide sequence: TGTGCCAGCAGCTCCCCGGGACCCATCGTGGGGGGGACCCAGTACTTC. Translating gives CASSSPGPIVGGTQYF. Looking up the rest from reference TRBV7-2 and TRBJ2-5 gives the full variable domain: GAGVSQSPSNKVTEKGKDVELRCDPISGHTALYWYRQSLGQGLEFLIYFQGNSAPDKSGLPSDRFSAERTGGSVSTLTIQRTQQEDSAVYLCASSSPGPIVGGTQYFGPGTRLLVL.